The TCR beta chain under discussion was sequenced for a study of T cell responses to AZD1222 COVID-19 vaccine. Clones were read by immunoSEQ multiplex PCR, and TCRdb kept only the in-frame ones, dropping some. The table includes about 110,000 clones, approximately 86% detected once. Source: peripheral blood, taken on day 0 of AZD1222 vaccination. This sequence was found in an adult in good health.

CDR3 coding DNA: TGTGCCAGCAGAATAGCGGGAGGGGCCTACAATGAGCAGTTCTTC. Translation: CASRIAGGAYNEQFF. This chain uses TRBV28 with TRBJ2-1, with TRBD2 matching over 11 bases. The CDR3 contains 15 residues. With 6 bases clipped from V and 2 bases from J, the junction kept 3 bases outside the gene matches. CDR1 is MDHEN, CDR2 SYDVKM, per germline.